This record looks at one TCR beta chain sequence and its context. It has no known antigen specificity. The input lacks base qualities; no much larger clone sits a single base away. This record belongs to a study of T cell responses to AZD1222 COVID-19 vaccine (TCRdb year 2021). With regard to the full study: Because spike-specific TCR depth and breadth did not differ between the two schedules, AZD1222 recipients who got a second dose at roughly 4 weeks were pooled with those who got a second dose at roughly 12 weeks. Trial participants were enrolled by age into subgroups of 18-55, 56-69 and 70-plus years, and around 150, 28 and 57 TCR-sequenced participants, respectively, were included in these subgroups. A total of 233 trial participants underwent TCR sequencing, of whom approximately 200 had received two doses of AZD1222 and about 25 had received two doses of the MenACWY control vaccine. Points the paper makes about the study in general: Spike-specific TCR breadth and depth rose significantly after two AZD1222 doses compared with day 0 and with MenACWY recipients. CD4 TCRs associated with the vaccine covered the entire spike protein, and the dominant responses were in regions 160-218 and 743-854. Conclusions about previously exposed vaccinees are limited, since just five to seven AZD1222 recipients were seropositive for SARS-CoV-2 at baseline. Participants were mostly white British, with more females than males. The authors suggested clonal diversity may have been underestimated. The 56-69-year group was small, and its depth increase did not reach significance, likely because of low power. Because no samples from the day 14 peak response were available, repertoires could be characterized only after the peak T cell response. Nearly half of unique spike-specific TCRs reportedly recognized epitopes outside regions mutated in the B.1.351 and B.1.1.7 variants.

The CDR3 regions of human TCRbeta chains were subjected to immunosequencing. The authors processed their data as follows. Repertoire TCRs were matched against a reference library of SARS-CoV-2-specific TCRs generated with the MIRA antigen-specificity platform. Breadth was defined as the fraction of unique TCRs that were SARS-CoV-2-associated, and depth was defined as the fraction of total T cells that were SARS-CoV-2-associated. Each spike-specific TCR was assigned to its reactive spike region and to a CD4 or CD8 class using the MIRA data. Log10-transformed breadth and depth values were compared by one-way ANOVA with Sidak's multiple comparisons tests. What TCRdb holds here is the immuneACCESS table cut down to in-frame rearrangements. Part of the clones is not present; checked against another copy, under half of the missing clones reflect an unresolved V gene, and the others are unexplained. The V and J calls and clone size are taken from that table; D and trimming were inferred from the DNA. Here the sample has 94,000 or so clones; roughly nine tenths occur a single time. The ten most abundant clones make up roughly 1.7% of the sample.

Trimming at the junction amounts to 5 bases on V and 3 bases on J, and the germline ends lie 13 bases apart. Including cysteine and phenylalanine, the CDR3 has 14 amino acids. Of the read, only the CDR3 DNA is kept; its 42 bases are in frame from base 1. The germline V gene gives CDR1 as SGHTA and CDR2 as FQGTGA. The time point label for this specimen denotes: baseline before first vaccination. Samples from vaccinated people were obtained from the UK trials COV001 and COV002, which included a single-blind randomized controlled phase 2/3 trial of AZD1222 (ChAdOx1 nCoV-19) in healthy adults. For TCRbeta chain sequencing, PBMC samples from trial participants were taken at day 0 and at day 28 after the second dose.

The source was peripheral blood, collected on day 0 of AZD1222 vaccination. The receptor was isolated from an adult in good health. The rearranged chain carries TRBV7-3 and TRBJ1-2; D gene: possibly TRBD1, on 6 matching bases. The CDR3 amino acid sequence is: CASSERGADYGYTF. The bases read TGTGCCAGCAGCGAGCGGGGGGCGGACTATGGCTACACCTTC.